The present T cell receptor beta chain was sequenced within a study of cytomegalovirus exposure and HLA in healthy donors. Study-wide findings and caveats: Later work found most CMV-associated TCR beta chains apparently HLA-restricted. The presence/absence work took it that sequencing depth was about the same across donors.

Concerning this clone: Its cognate antigen is unknown.

The PCR made use of 60 Vbeta and 13 Jbeta primers. This table comes from immunoSEQ multiplex PCR, and its TCRdb copy is limited to in-frame clones, with some not included. The table includes 100,000 to 150,000 clones, roughly 82% detected once. Losses at the gene ends were 5 bases for V and 2 bases for J; bases not matched to a gene: 6. This CDR3 has 15 residues. Germline V gives CDR1 LNHDA, CDR2 SQIVND (reference sequence). This TCR was sampled from a male donor in good health and CMV-seropositive. Sequenced sample: PBMCs. The chain recombines TRBV19 with TRBJ2-3; TRBD1 agrees at 8 bases. This CDR3 reads CASSLQGANTDTQYF. The CDR3 DNA follows: TGTGCCAGTAGTTTGCAGGGGGCTAACACAGATACGCAGTATTTT.